This T cell receptor beta chain stems from a study of T cells in Graves' hyperthyroidism and ophthalmopathy (dated by TCRdb to between 2018 and 2021). Describing the broader study: Peripheral blood was sampled at the time of initial diagnosis, prior to any treatment. TCR Vbeta CDR3 sequencing of 130 to 150 peripheral blood samples (approximately 44 ophthalmopathy, about 74 hyperthyroidism and about 17 progressor patients) is reported in the paper. In addition, the study compared T-cell repertoires in thyroid tissue and in blood from roughly 6 Graves' hyperthyroidism patients. The approximately 97 discovery patients were randomly divided into training and test sets at a 7:3 ratio. After blood sampling, hyperthyroidism patients were treated with methimazole at a starting dose of 30 mg daily, and ophthalmopathy patients were treated with high-dose intravenous methylprednisolone. Prospective prediction of ophthalmopathy was tested in an independent validation cohort consisting of 18 to 20 hyperthyroidism patients and around 16 patients who later progressed to ophthalmopathy. To identify TCR V-J signatures that set the groups apart, the researchers used a discovery cohort of 100 patients, made up of under 45 with Graves' ophthalmopathy and some 58 with stable Graves' hyperthyroidism. Summary of the overall study and its limitations: In validation, the model predicted progression to ophthalmopathy a median of around 6.5 months before onset, with about 67% sensitivity and about 72% specificity. A 13 V-J signature model separated ophthalmopathy from stable hyperthyroidism, with 87.88% sensitivity and approximately 81% specificity in cross-validation and 80%/75% in testing. Sample size was not statistically predetermined, and investigators were not blinded to group allocation. Most expanded thyroid clonotypes (frequency above 0.001) were also detected in blood, suggesting blood repertoires may reflect thyroid immune responses.

This clonotype was seen ten or more times. The specificity of this receptor is unknown. Base qualities are not provided; no much larger clone lies one nucleotide away. TCR beta CDR3 regions were amplified from RNA transcripts. For the first round of RT-PCR on the TCR CDR3, the HTBI primer set was used together with the Qiagen OneStep RT-PCR kit. The libraries were constructed in a second round of multiplex PCR and then size-selected and purified. Paired-end sequencing of the libraries was performed with 100 bp reads on an Illumina HiSeq2000. The study's own analysis went as follows. SOAPnuke was used to process the raw data, with reads discarded if the reads contained adapters or uncalled bases, had a mean Phred below 15, or lacked an exact constant-primer or identifier match. COPE v1.2.5 was used to merge the high-quality paired reads, and each unique nucleotide sequence was defined as a clonotype. Clonotypes were aligned to IMGT TRBV, TRBD and TRBJ reference segments using MiTCR v1.1. The analysis was restricted to V-J combinations with a frequency above 0.0001, which together covered 99.2% of the repertoires. The TCS score was defined as F50 (clonal expansion) divided by E x V (chaos), with BLOSUM62-based TCRdist calculated between CDR3 peptides within each V-J. Welch's t-statistics and random forest reduced 514 V-J features to around 14, which were used in a naive Bayes classifier (R e1071). The Morisita-Horn index was used to measure how similar the thyroid and blood repertoires were. Through fastp at Q25 and MiXCR, TCRdb rebuilt clones from the public reads, retaining in-frame beta chains. Under each unique CDR3 protein, matching rows form one entry showing the most common genes and DNA. It is TCRdb's table, rather than the study itself, that gives the V and J calls and clone size. The sample table holds 640,000 or so distinct CDR3 sequences, of which around 15% were seen once. The top ten clonotypes cover around 4.1% of the sample.

V is cut back by 11 bases and J by 3 bases, with 13 bases in the junction unmatched. The germline V gene supplies CDR1 SGHTA and CDR2 FQGTGA. From the cysteine through the phenylalanine, the CDR3 covers 14 amino acids. Just the 42-base CDR3 DNA is kept, in frame starting at base 1. Ophthalmopathy patients had moderately to severely active disease, with a Clinical Activity Score of 3 or more, a NOSPECS grade of 4 or more, and a disease duration of less than 3 months. Patients with uncontrolled infections, other autoimmune diseases, pregnancy or lactation were excluded. Clinical symptoms, serum thyroxine and TRAb, thyroid ultrasound, and orbital computed tomography formed the basis for the diagnoses. Ficoll-Paque density gradient centrifugation was used to isolate PBMCs from around 10 ml of fresh peripheral blood. Trizol reagent was used to extract total RNA, and RNA quality was then checked on an Agilent 2100 Bioanalyzer.

Material: blood. The sequence joins TRBV7-3 to TRBJ2-7; TRBD1 aligns with 7 central bases. The sequence was obtained from a woman in her thirties or forties with Graves' ophthalmopathy. The nucleotides are TGTGCCGGGCAGGGGGTTGGGGTATACTACGAGCAGTACTTC. It codes for CAGQGVGVYYEQYF.